Below, 10 T cell receptor beta chains from the same sample are listed, as sequenced in a study of T cells in Graves' hyperthyroidism and ophthalmopathy. Amplified TCR beta CDR3 regions derived from RNA transcripts. The HTBI primer set served for first-round RT-PCR of the TCR CDR3. TCRdb used MiXCR to reprocess the multiplex PCR reads, holding one entry per CDR3 protein. The table records fewer than 500,000 distinct CDR3 sequences, roughly 15% of them present only once. What was sequenced was blood. The receptors derive from a man aged 18 to 29 with Graves' ophthalmopathy.

This clonotype was detected a few times. This sequence joins TRBV19 and TRBJ2-7, with D possibly being TRBD1 (6 bases). V lost 3 bases, J lost 2 bases, and 11 bases lay in between. CDR3 length: 14 amino acids. The germline gives CDR1 LNHDA, CDR2 SQIVND (reference sequence). The CDR3 spells CASSITGRTYEQYF. CDR3 DNA sequence: TGTGCCAGTAGTATTACAGGGAGAACCTACGAGCAGTACTTC.

The V call is TRBV5-4, the J call TRBJ2-7; 9 positions agree with TRBD2. Germline trimming cut 4 bases from V and 0 bases from J; bases unmatched to any gene: 5. Germline CDR1 and CDR2: SGHNT and YYREEE (reference sequence). The CDR3 covers 15 residues. DNA for the CDR3: TGTGCCAGCAGCGGAAGCGGGGGGCGCTCCTACGAGCAGTACTTC. Its protein is CASSGSGGRSYEQYF.

This clonotype was seen at least ten times. V and J are TRBV11-2 and TRBJ1-3; possible D gene TRBD1, 5 bases. The CDR3 runs to 16 residues. V was shortened by 2 bases and J by 0 bases, with 11 bases between the two germline ends. The germline CDR1 and CDR2 sequences are SGHAT and FQNNGV. Here the CDR3 reads CASSLRDPSSGNTIYF. In DNA form, the CDR3 reads TGTGCCAGCAGCTTAAGGGACCCGAGCTCTGGAAACACCATATATTTT.

The sample holds many counts of this clonotype. This chain links TRBV11-2 with TRBJ2-7; no clear D. Trimming cost V 5 bases and J 3 bases, with 11 bases left between them. Germline V lookup: CDR1 SGHAT, CDR2 FQNNGV. The CDR3 loop spans 13 amino acids. Here the CDR3 reads CASSPGPDYEQYF. CDR3 bases: TGTGCCAGCAGCCCCGGACCGGACTACGAGCAGTACTTC.

This clonotype occurred a few times. This rearrangement joins TRBV19 to TRBJ1-2; D gene ambiguous. Germline CDR1 and CDR2: LNHDA and SQIVND (reference sequence). The V end lost 2 bases, the J end lost 4 bases, and 11 bases lay between the germline ends. The CDR3 runs 14 residues. In DNA form, the CDR3 reads TGTGCCAGTAGTATAATGGACGGAGGCTATGGCTACACCTTC. The encoded protein is CASSIMDGGYGYTF.

This clonotype was counted ten times or more. This rearrangement joins TRBV6-1 to TRBJ2-3, with TRBD2 identical over 11 bases. The length of the CDR3 is 15 residues. V gave up 3 bases and J gave up 1 base; unmatched junction bases: 0. Germline V lookup: CDR1 MNHNS, CDR2 SASEGT. Written as DNA, the CDR3 is TGTGCCAGCAGTGATAGCGGGAGGGGCACAGATACGCAGTATTTT. It encodes CASSDSGRGTDTQYF.

This clonotype was observed a few times. The chain uses TRBV27 and TRBJ2-2; tentative D call: TRBD1 (6 bases). Trimming left V 6 bases short and J 2 bases short, with 13 bases between. This CDR3 comprises 15 residues. The germline gives CDR1 MNHEY, CDR2 SMNVEV (reference sequence). CDR3: CASRKGDINTGELFF. Written as DNA, the CDR3 is TGTGCCAGCAGAAAAGGGGACATTAACACCGGGGAGCTGTTTTTT.

This clonotype was seen repeatedly, ten times or more. V is TRBV7-8 and J is TRBJ2-4, with TRBD1 matching over 11 bases. The ends lost 4 bases at V and 10 bases at J; junction bases unmatched: 9. The germline CDR1 and CDR2 sequences are SGHVS and FQNEAQ. The CDR3 spans 15 residues. CDR3 protein: CASSSGQGAPPIQYF. In DNA form, the CDR3 reads TGTGCCAGCAGCTCTGGACAGGGGGCTCCCCCTATTCAGTACTTC. Full variable domain (rest looked up from reference TRBV7-8 and TRBJ2-4): GAGVSQSPRYKVAKRGQDVALRCDPISGHVSLFWYQQALGQGPEFLTYFQNEAQLDKSGLPSDRFFAERPEGSVSTLKIQRTQQEDSAVYLCASSSGQGAPPIQYFGAGTRLSVL.

The sample holds many counts of this clonotype. This chain connects TRBV7-9 to TRBJ2-2; 10 bases match TRBD2. The CDR3 runs 19 residues. The V gene's germline CDR1 is SEHNR and CDR2 FQNEAQ (reference sequence). Trimming at V came to 7 bases and at J to 3 bases, leaving 17 bases not matched to a gene. This chain's CDR3 is CASKEGPGRSGRDTGELFF. CDR3 in DNA: TGTGCCAGCAAAGAAGGCCCAGGGCGCAGCGGGAGGGACACCGGGGAGCTGTTTTTT.

The table lists this clonotype with many counts. This chain uses TRBV12-5 with TRBJ2-5, with D perhaps matching TRBD2 (6 bases). The CDR3 totals 12 residues. V was cut by 1 base and J by 9 bases, with 9 bases left in between. Germline lookup yields CDR1 LGHNT and CDR2 FRNRAP. The DNA of the CDR3 is TGTGCTAGTGGTTTGGAGGAGGGGCCCCAGTACTTC. Its translation is CASGLEEGPQYF.